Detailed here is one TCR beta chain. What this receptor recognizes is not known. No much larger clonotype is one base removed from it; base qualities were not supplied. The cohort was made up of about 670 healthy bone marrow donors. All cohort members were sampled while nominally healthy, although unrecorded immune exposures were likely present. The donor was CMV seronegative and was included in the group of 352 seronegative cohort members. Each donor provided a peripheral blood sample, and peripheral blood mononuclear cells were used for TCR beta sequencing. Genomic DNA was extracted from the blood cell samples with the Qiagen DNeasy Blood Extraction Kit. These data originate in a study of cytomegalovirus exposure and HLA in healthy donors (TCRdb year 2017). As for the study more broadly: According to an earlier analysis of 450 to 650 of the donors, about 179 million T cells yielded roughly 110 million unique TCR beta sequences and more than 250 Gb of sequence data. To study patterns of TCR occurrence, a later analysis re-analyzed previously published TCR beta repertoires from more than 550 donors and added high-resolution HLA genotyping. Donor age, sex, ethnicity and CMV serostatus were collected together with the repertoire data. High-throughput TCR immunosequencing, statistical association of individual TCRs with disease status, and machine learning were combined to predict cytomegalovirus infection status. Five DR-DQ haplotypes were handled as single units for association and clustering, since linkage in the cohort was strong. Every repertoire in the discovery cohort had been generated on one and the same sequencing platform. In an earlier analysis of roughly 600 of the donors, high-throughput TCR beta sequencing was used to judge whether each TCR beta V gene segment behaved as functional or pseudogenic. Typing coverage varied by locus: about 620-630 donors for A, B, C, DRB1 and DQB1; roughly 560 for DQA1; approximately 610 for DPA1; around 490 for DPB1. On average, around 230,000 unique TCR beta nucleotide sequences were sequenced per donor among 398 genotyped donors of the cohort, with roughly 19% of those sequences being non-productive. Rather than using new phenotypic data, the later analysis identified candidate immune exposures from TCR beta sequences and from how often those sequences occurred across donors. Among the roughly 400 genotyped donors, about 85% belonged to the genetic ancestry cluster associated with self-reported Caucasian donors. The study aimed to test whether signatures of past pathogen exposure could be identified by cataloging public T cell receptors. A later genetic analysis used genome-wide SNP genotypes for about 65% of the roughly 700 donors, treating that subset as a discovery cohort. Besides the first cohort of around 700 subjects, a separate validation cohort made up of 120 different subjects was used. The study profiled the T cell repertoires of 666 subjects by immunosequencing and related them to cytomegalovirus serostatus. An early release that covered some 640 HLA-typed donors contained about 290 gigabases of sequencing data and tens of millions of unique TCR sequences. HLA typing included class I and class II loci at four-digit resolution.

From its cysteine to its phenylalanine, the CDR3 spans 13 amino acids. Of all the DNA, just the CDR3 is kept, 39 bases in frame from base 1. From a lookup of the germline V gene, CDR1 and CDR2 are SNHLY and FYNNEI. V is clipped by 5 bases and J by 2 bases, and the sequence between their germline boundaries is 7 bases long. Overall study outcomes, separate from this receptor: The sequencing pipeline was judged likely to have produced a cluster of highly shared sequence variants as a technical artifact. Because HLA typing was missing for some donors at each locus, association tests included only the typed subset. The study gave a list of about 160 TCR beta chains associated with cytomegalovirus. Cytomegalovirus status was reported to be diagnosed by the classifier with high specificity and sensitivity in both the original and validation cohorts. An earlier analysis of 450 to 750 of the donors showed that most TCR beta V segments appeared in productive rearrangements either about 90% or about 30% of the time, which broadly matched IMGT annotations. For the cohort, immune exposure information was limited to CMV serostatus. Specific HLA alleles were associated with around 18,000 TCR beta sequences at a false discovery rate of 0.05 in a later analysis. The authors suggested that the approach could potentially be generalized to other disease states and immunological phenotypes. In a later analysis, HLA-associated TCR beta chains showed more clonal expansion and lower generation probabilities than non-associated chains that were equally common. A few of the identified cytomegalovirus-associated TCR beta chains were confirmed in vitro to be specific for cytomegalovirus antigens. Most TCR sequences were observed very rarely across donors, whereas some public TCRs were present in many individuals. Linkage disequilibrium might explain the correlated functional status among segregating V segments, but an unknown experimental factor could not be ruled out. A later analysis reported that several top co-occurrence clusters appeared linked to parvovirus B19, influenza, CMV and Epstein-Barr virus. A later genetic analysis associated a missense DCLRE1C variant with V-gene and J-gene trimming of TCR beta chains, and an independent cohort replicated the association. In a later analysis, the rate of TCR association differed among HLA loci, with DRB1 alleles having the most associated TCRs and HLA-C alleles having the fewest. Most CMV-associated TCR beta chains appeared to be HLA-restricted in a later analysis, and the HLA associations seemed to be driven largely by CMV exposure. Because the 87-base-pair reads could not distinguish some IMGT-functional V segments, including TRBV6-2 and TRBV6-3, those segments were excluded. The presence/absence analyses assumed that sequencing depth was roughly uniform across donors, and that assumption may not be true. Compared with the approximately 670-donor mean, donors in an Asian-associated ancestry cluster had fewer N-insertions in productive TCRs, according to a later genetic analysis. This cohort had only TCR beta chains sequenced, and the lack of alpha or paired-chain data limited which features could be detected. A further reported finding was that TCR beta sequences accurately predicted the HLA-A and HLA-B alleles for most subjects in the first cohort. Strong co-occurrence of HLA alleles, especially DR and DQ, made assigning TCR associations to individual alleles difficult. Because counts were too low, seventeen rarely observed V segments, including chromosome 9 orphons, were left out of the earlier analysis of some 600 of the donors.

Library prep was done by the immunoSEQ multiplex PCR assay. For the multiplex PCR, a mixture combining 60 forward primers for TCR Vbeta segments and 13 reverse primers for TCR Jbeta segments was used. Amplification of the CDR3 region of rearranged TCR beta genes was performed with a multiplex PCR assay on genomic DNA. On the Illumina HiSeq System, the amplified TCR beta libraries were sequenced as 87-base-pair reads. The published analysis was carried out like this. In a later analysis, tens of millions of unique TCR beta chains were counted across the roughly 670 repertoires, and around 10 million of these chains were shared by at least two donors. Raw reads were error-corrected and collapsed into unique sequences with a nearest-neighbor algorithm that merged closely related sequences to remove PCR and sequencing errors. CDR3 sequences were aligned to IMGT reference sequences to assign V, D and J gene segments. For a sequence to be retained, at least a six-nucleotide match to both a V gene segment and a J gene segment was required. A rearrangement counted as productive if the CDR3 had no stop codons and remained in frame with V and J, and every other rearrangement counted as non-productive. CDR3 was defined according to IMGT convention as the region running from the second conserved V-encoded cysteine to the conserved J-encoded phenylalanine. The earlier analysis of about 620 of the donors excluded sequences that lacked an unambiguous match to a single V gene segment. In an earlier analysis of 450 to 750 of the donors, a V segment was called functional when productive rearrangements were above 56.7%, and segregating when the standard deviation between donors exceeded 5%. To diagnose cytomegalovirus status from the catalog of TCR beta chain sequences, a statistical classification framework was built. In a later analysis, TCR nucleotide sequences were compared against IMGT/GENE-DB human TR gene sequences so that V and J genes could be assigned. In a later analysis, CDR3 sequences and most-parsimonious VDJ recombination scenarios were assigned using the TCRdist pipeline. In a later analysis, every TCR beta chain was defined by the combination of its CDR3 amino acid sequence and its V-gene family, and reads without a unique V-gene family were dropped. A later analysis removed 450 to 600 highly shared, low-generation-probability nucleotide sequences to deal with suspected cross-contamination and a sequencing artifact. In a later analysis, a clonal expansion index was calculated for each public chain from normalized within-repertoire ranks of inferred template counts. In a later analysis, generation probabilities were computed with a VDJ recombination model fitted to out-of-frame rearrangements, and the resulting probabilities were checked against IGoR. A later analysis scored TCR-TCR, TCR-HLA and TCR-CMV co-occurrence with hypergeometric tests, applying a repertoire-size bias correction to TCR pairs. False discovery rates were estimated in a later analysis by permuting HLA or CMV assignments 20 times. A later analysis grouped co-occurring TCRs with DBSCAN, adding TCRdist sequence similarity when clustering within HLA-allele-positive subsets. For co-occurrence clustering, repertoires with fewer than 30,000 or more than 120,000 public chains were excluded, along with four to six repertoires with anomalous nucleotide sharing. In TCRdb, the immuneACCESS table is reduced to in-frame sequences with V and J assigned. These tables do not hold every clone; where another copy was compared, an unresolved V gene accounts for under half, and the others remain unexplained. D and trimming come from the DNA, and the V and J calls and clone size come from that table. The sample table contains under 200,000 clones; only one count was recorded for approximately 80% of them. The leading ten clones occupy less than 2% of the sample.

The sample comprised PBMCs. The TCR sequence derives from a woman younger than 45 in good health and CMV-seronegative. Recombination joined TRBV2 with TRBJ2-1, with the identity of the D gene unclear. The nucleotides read TGTGCCAGCAGTCTAGGCCCCTACAATGAGCAGTTCTTC. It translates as CASSLGPYNEQFF.